The sample holds many counts of the clone carrying this T cell receptor beta chain. Its specificity is not known. This entry belongs to a study of shared clonotypes between healthy human individuals. Study in general: The donors, two women and a few men, were aged 18 to 49.

Study conclusions and caveats: Some naive CD4 clonotypes, roughly 5%, turned up in common across several donors.

Per sorted-subset replicate PCR, input was about 180 ng DNA, representing roughly 28,000 T cell genomes. Authors' data handling: Owing to the provision of junction-only sequences devoid of quality scores by immunoSEQ, filtering differed. Here immunoSEQ multiplex PCR was the method, and the copy in TCRdb shows in-frame clones only, minus some. That table furnishes V, J and clone size, whereas the DNA furnished D and trimming. The repertoire includes some 900,000 clones, about 80% of them detected once, and approximately 1.5% sits in the top ten. This sequence originates from a young man in good health. The source material was memory CD4+ T cells sorted from blood. As to subset: CD45RA-negative fraction.

CDR3 bases: TGCGCCAGCAGTGGGCAGGGGGGCGGCTACAATGAGCAGTTCTTC. Its protein is CASSGQGGGYNEQFF. The rearrangement joins TRBV10-2 to TRBJ2-1; D perhaps matches TRBD1 (7 bases). Germline V gene sequence: CDR1 WSHSY, CDR2 SAAADI. The V end lost 4 bases, the J end lost 3 bases, and 13 bases lay between the germline ends. The CDR3 has 15 amino acids.